The 22 T cell receptor beta chains below come from one sample, sequenced in a study of TIL therapy for anti-PD-1-resistant metastatic lung cancer. Time point: pre-treatment sample, taken before nivolumab and TIL therapy. The immunoSEQ assay was v3. Repertoires were generated with immunoSEQ multiplex PCR, while TCRdb's copy carries only in-frame clones and drops some. The table has roughly 15,000 clones, more than 75% seen once; the top ten hold approximately 0.87%. The specimen comprised blood, sampled at baseline. The receptor set was obtained from a person between 25 and 80 years old with non-small cell lung cancer.

The table lists this clone with a count of one. CDR3 loop: CASSQDRISGANVLTF. CDR3 sequence (DNA): TGTGCCAGCAGCCAAGACCGAATATCGGGGGCCAACGTCCTGACTTTC. The V and J genes are TRBV14 and TRBJ2-6; D uncertain. The CDR3 is 16 residues long. CDR1 and CDR2 (germline): SGHDN, FVKESK. Trimming stripped 0 bases from V and 4 bases from J, with 10 bases between.

V gene TRBV2 combines with J gene TRBJ1-5; D gene uncertain. V shed 3 bases and J shed 4 bases, with 10 bases lying between them. This CDR3 contains 14 residues. CDR1 is SNHLY and CDR2 is FYNNEI in the germline V gene. CDR3 in DNA: TGTGCCAGCAGTGATTGGCAGATAAATCAGCCCCAGCATTTT. This encodes CASSDWQINQPQHF.

In DNA, the CDR3 is TGTGCCAGCAGAAAGGAGACAGGGGATGGCTACACCTTC. As protein: CASRKETGDGYTF. The rearrangement links TRBV6-1 to TRBJ1-2; 8 nucleotides agree with TRBD1. Germline assignment: CDR1 MNHNS and CDR2 SASEGT. Trimming removed 6 bases from V and 6 bases from J; junction bases left unmatched: 6. This CDR3 region has 13 residues.

J is TRBJ2-1 and V is TRBV7-8; TRBD2 matches at 7 bases. The ends lost 5 bases at V and 3 bases at J; junction bases unmatched: 10. Germline CDR1 is SGHVS and CDR2 is FQNEAQ. The length of the CDR3 is 16 residues. The CDR3 coding sequence is TGTGCCAGCAGCCCCCCGCGGGGGTCCATCTACAATGAGCAGTTCTTC. It specifies CASSPPRGSIYNEQFF.

V and J are TRBV11-2 and TRBJ2-1, with 8 bases that match TRBD2. V shed 1 base and J 6 bases; nucleotides not matched to a gene: 14. The CDR3 has 18 amino acids. From germline, CDR1 is SGHAT and CDR2 FQNNGV. DNA of the CDR3: TGTGCCAGCAGCTTAGGACGGGTGCGCGGGAGGATTGCCAATGAGCAGTTCTTC. Its translation: CASSLGRVRGRIANEQFF.

The chain links TRBV4-3 to TRBJ1-4; D is undetermined. Between the trimmed V and J ends, which lost 0 bases and 7 bases, there was a span of 9 bases. The CDR3 runs to 14 residues. CDR1 and CDR2 (germline): LGHNA, YSLEER. The CDR3 DNA follows: TGCGCCAGCAGCCAAGAGCTCCGGAGTGAAAAACTGTTTTTT. The encoded protein is CASSQELRSEKLFF.

This chain joins TRBV7-6 and TRBJ2-7, with D tentatively TRBD2 (5 bases). V was shortened by 5 bases and J by 4 bases, with 12 bases between the two germline ends. Germline CDR1 reads SGHVS; CDR2 reads FNYEAQ. This CDR3 has 13 residues. The CDR3, as DNA: TGTGCCAGCAGCGGGAGATTCTCGTACGAGCAGTACTTC. The encoded protein is CASSGRFSYEQYF.

The chain has TRBV5-6 and TRBJ1-2, with no clear D. The germline gives CDR1 SGHDT, CDR2 YYEEEE. Trimming took off 0 bases at V and 2 bases at J, with 11 bases between the two ends. The CDR3 runs to 15 residues. CDR3 DNA sequence: TGTGCCAGCAGCTTGGAAATCCAGGCCAACTATGGCTACACCTTC. Translation: CASSLEIQANYGYTF.

This clone was recorded only once. The chain joins TRBV28 to TRBJ2-2; TRBD1 or TRBD2 may be the D gene (5 bases each). Germline V gene data show CDR1 as MDHEN and CDR2 as SYDVKM. With 6 bases removed from V and 0 bases from J, the gap between germline ends came to 11 bases. This CDR3 is 15 amino acids long. Here the CDR3 DNA reads TGTGCCAGCAGAGGGGCGCGGGCGAACACCGGGGAGCTGTTTTTT. Amino acids: CASRGARANTGELFF. Full variable domain (remainder filled in from reference TRBV28 and TRBJ2-2): DVKVTQSSRYLVKRTGEKVFLECVQDMDHENMFWYRQDPGLGLRLIYFSYDVKMKEKGDIPEGYSVSREKKERFSLILESASTNQTSMYLCASRGARANTGELFFGEGSRLTVL.

The J gene is TRBJ1-1, the V gene TRBV30; a weak D match, TRBD1 (6 bases). The length of the CDR3 is 15 residues. The V and J ends lost 1 base and 4 bases respectively, with 16 bases between them. The germline V gene has CDR1 GTSNPN and CDR2 SVGIG (reference sequence). CDR3 sequence: CAWSALGGAGTEAFF. CDR3 DNA sequence: TGTGCCTGGAGTGCTCTCGGGGGGGCGGGCACTGAAGCTTTCTTT.

CDR3 sequence reads: CASSFKLGVYNEQFF. CDR3 DNA: TGTGCCAGCAGCTTTAAACTAGGCGTATACAATGAGCAGTTCTTC. The chain links TRBV7-2 to TRBJ2-1, with D possibly being TRBD2 (5 bases). Between the trimmed V and J ends, which lost 3 bases and 4 bases, there was a span of 13 bases. The germline V gene encodes CDR1 SGHTA and CDR2 FQGNSA. CDR3 length equals 15 residues.

The chain recombines TRBV12-2 with TRBJ2-2; the table's D call TRBD1 went unverified against the DNA. TRBV12-2 is classified as a pseudogene. The CDR3 length is 16 residues. CDR3 coding DNA: TGTGCAAGTCGCTTAGCGCGTGGGGCAAACACCGGGGAGCTGTTTTTT. Protein sequence: CASRLARGANTGELFF.

The CDR3 DNA reads TGTGCCAGCAGCTTAGCGGGACAGGGGGCGAGAGGGCAGCCCCAGCATTTT. Protein sequence: CASSLAGQGARGQPQHF. The V gene is TRBV13, the J gene TRBJ1-5, with TRBD1 matching 12 bases. The CDR3 runs 17 residues. After removal of 1 base from V and 7 bases from J, the junction contained 8 bases not matched to a gene. Germline CDR1 and CDR2: PRHDT and FYEKMQ (reference sequence).

This chain connects TRBV29-1 to TRBJ1-2; no definite D call. V was cut by 0 bases and J by 6 bases, with 14 bases left in between. The CDR3 is 14 residues long. Germline CDR1 SQVTM, CDR2 ANQGSEA. CDR3 sequence reads: CSVEDLNGAHGYTF. CDR3 nucleotide sequence: TGCAGCGTTGAAGATCTGAACGGCGCGCATGGCTACACCTTC.

The chain recombines TRBV27 with TRBJ1-1; 7 positions agree with TRBD1. From germline, CDR1 is MNHEY and CDR2 SMNVEV (reference sequence). Trimming took 3 bases from V and 5 from J; bases not matched to a gene: 6. The CDR3 covers 14 residues. For the CDR3, the DNA is TGTGCCAGCAGTTTGGGGGACAGTACAACTGAAGCTTTCTTT. This translates into CASSLGDSTTEAFF.

The chain employs TRBV28 and TRBJ1-4; 8 bases are a match to TRBD1. The CDR3 is made up of 13 amino acids. The V and J ends lost 6 bases and 6 bases, in that order; junction bases with no gene match: 3. Per germline, CDR1 MDHEN and CDR2 SYDVKM. The CDR3 DNA is TGTGCCAGCAGACAGGGGGGGGATGAAAAACTGTTTTTT. It yields the protein CASRQGGDEKLFF.

The J gene is TRBJ1-1, the V gene TRBV10-3, with a tentative D call TRBD1 (6 bases). This CDR3 region has 14 residues. V was clipped by 2 bases and J by 1 base, with 8 bases between them. Germline V gene lookup returns CDR1 ENHRY and CDR2 SYGVKD. The CDR3 DNA sequence: TGTGCCATCAGTGAGAGGGGGGGGAACACTGAAGCTTTCTTT. It yields the protein CAISERGGNTEAFF.

V is TRBV30 and J is TRBJ1-2, with TRBD1 matching 7 bases. The CDR3 runs to 14 residues. CDR1 GTSNPN and CDR2 SVGIG come from the germline V gene (reference sequence). The J segment lost 2 bases and the V segment lost 2 bases, leaving 5 bases of the junction unmatched. The CDR3 DNA reads as TGTGCCTGGAGTAGACAGGGTCGAAACTATGGCTACACCTTC. It specifies CAWSRQGRNYGYTF.

The rearrangement uses TRBV18 and TRBJ2-7; no reliable D call. The CDR3 length is 12 residues. CDR1 is KGHSH, CDR2 LQKENI, per germline. Trimming took 6 bases from V and 2 from J, leaving 8 bases between them. CDR3 DNA sequence: TGTGCCAGCTCTTACAGAACCTACGAGCAGTACTTC. Translated, it gives CASSYRTYEQYF.

This clone was picked up a small number of times. V and J are TRBV27 and TRBJ2-7; 10 nucleotides match TRBD2. Germline V gene lookup returns CDR1 MNHEY and CDR2 SMNVEV (reference sequence). V lost 5 bases and J lost 2; bases outside the gene matches: 6. This CDR3 is built from 15 residues. DNA of the CDR3: TGTGCCAGCAGTCTAAAACTAGCGGGACCCTACGAGCAGTACGTC. Protein: CASSLKLAGPYEQYV.

The chain is built from TRBV7-2 and TRBJ2-3; 10 nucleotides agree with TRBD2. V dropped 7 bases and J dropped 5; count of bases not matched to a gene: 6. The V gene's germline CDR1 is SGHTA and CDR2 FQGNSA. This CDR3 region has 14 residues. The CDR3 coding sequence is TGTGCCAGCAACGAGCGGGGGGGCCGAGATACGCAGTATTTT. It specifies CASNERGGRDTQYF.

The chain couples TRBV6-4 to TRBJ2-7, with a possible D match to TRBD2 (6 bases). This CDR3 is 15 amino acids long. Germline V CDR1 and CDR2: MRHNA, SNTAGT. The V end was cut by 4 bases, the J end by 3 bases, with 16 bases between. The CDR3 DNA follows: TGTGCCAGCAGTGGACTAGAGACCCAGAGCTACGAGCAGTACGTC. Translation: CASSGLETQSYEQYV.